This T cell receptor beta chain was identified in a study of cytomegalovirus exposure and HLA in healthy donors. This CDR3 has 13 amino acids. V was trimmed by 2 bases and J by 0 bases, leaving 8 bases between them. Germline loops: CDR1 SQVTM, CDR2 ANQGSEA. PCR used 60 Vbeta primers and 13 Jbeta primers. Some clones are missing from TCRdb's copy, which holds only in-frame ones; the method was immunoSEQ multiplex PCR. Among 150,000 to 200,000 clones listed, roughly 77% were seen once. The clonotype comes from a man between 18 and 29 years old in good health and CMV-seropositive. This chain uses TRBV29-1 with TRBJ2-7, with D perhaps TRBD2 (6 bases). Sequences were obtained from PBMCs. The CDR3 reads CSVESGSSYEQYF. CDR3 DNA: TGCAGCGTTGAATCCGGGAGCTCCTACGAGCAGTACTTC.